Listed below are T cell receptor beta chains from one sample, sequenced in a study of T cell repertoires in cytomegalovirus infection. Their antigens remain unidentified. TCRdb analysed the reads with MiXCR anew, one entry per CDR3 protein. The sample has about 770,000 distinct CDR3 sequences, almost 30% seen once. Sequencing used cultured CD8+ T cells from PBMCs, obtained from culture after CMV antigen stimulation. The receptors derive from a human donor in good health (CMV status not recorded). Some clones in this sample may be carry-over from other donors' samples. Both conserved end residues are part of each CDR3. Each record gives: J gene, clone size, D gene, V gene, CDR3 DNA, CDR3 protein. D genes are given only for firm matches. Clone size is given for some rows only: seen once, a few or many times, or a class if the clone is expanded.

TRBJ1-2 . . TRBV19 TGTGCCAGTAGCCCGGGACCGGAATTGACCTTC CASSPGPELTF
TRBJ2-1 . TRBD1 TRBV12-3/TRBV12-4 TGTGCCAGCAGTTCAGGGGGCTTTTACAATGAGCAGTTCTTC CASSSGGFYNEQFF
TRBJ2-1 . . TRBV4-1 TGCGCCAGCGGGGATGAGGGGGGGGCATATGAGCAGTTCTTC CASGDEGGAYEQFF
TRBJ2-7 . . TRBV27 TGTGCCAGCAGTTTATCATCAGTTATCTGGCCCTACGAGCAGTACTTC CASSLSSVIWPYEQYF
TRBJ2-1 . . TRBV20-1 TGCAGTGCTAGGGACTCGGGACTGAGCTCCTACAATGAGCAGTTCTTC CSARDSGLSSYNEQFF
TRBJ2-1 . TRBD2 TRBV6-1 TGTGCCAGCAGCAGGACTAGCGGCCGATTCGATATAACCTACAATGAGCAGTTCTTC CASSRTSGRFDITYNEQFF
TRBJ2-1 many . TRBV7-2 TGTGCCAGCAGCTCACTCGTGGGGGGGCCCTACAATGAGCAGTTCTTC CASSSLVGGPYNEQFF
TRBJ2-5 . . TRBV5-1 TGCGCCAGCAGCCCAATAAACCTGACGGGAGAGACCCAGTACTTC CASSPINLTGETQYF
TRBJ2-6 . . TRBV15 TGTGCCACCAGCTCAAATCCGTCTGGGGCCAACGTCCTGACTTTC CATSSNPSGANVLTF
TRBJ1-2 . TRBD1 TRBV7-9 TGTGCCAGCAGCTTCGACGGGACAGGGGGCTACGGCTACACCTTC CASSFDGTGGYGYTF
TRBJ2-7 few . TRBV6-5 TGTGCCAGCAGTTACTCCTCCCAGGGAGGCGGCTACGAGCAGTACTTC CASSYSSQGGGYEQYF
TRBJ2-5 . TRBD2 TRBV20-1 TGCAGTGCTGCACCGGGACTAGCGGGGTGGTGGGAGACCCAGTACTTC CSAAPGLAGWWETQYF
TRBJ2-1 . TRBD2 TRBV6-5 TGTGCCAGCAGTTACCCGACTAGCGGGGGGGCAGGGAATGAGCAGTTCTTC CASSYPTSGGAGNEQFF
TRBJ2-5 few TRBD2 TRBV20-1 TGCAGTGCCAAGATACTAGCGGGGGGGCCCGAATACCAAGAGACCCAGTACTTC CSAKILAGGPEYQETQYF
TRBJ1-1 . . TRBV25-1 TGTGCCAGCAGTGTCGGCGAGGGCACTGAAGCTTTCTTT CASSVGEGTEAFF
TRBJ2-1 . . TRBV25-1 TGTGCCAGCAGTGGTGGTTCACACATCAATGAGCAGTTCTTC CASSGGSHINEQFF
TRBJ2-7 few TRBD1 TRBV27 TGTGCCAGCAGTACCCGGGACAGGGACACCTACGAGCAGTACTTC CASSTRDRDTYEQYF
TRBJ1-1 . . TRBV6-1 TGTGCCAGCAGGGAGGGACATCGGGACACTGAAGCTTTCTTT CASREGHRDTEAFF
TRBJ1-6 . . TRBV27 TGTGCCAGCAGTTACCAGCGGGGCGAGAGCTCCTATAATTCACCCCTCCACTTT CASSYQRGESSYNSPLHF
TRBJ1-4 many . TRBV7-2 TGTGCCAGCAGCTTCGGGACCGCATCAACTAATGAAAAACTGTTTTTT CASSFGTASTNEKLFF
TRBJ2-3 few . TRBV6-5 TGTGCCAGCAGTTACTTGGGGGCGATGGGCACAGATACGCAGTATTTT CASSYLGAMGTDTQYF
TRBJ1-5 few . TRBV6-5 TGTGCCAGCAGTTACTCCCCAGGGATCAATCAGCCCCAGCATTTT CASSYSPGINQPQHF
TRBJ2-3 many . TRBV7-6 TGTGCCAGCACGGGGTCCTCAGATACGCAGTATTTT CASTGSSDTQYF
TRBJ1-4 . . TRBV9 TGTGCCAGCAGCGTAGAGGCCGGTCAACGTGAAAAACTGTTTTTT CASSVEAGQREKLFF
TRBJ2-5 . TRBD2 TRBV4-3 TGCGCCAGCAGCCAAGTAGCGGGGGGTGAAGAGACCCAGTACTTC CASSQVAGGEETQYF
TRBJ2-2 . . TRBV7-6 TGTGCCAGCAGCTCCCCGGGAAGGGCCTACACCGGGGAGCTGTTTTTT CASSSPGRAYTGELFF
TRBJ2-1 few TRBD2 TRBV6-1 TGTGCCAGCAGTGAAATGGCTAGCGGGGACTACAATGAGCAGTTCTTC CASSEMASGDYNEQFF
TRBJ2-2 . . TRBV5-5 TGTGCCAGCAGCTTGACGGGAAAACCGGGTGGCGGGGAGCTGTTTTTT CASSLTGKPGGGELFF
TRBJ1-1 few TRBD1 TRBV10-2 TGCGCCAGCAGGTCGGACAGGGCCTCTGAAGCTTTCTTT CASRSDRASEAFF
TRBJ1-5 many . TRBV7-8 TGTGCCAGCAGCTTTTCCCGGGAGAAGGGTAGCAATCAGCCCCAGCATTTT CASSFSREKGSNQPQHF
TRBJ2-1 . . TRBV27 TGTGCCGGTGGACGGGGGTACAATGAGCAGTTCTTC CAGGRGYNEQFF
TRBJ2-7 few TRBD2 TRBV27 TGTGCCAGCAGTTTGACTAGCGCACTGAACGAGCAGTACTTC CASSLTSALNEQYF
TRBJ1-1 . . TRBV7-6 TGTGCCAGCAGAACACCCCGCGGGGAAGCTTTCTTT CASRTPRGEAFF
TRBJ2-7 . . TRBV14 TGTGCCAGCAGCCAATTTCAGGGGGGCTACGAGCAGTACTTC CASSQFQGGYEQYF
TRBJ1-1 few . TRBV7-6 TGTGCCAGCAGCTTAGGATTGTTGGACAGCGAAGCTTTCTTT CASSLGLLDSEAFF
TRBJ1-5 few TRBD1 TRBV28 TGTGCCAGCAGTTTGGACAGGGCCCAGCATTTT CASSLDRAQHF